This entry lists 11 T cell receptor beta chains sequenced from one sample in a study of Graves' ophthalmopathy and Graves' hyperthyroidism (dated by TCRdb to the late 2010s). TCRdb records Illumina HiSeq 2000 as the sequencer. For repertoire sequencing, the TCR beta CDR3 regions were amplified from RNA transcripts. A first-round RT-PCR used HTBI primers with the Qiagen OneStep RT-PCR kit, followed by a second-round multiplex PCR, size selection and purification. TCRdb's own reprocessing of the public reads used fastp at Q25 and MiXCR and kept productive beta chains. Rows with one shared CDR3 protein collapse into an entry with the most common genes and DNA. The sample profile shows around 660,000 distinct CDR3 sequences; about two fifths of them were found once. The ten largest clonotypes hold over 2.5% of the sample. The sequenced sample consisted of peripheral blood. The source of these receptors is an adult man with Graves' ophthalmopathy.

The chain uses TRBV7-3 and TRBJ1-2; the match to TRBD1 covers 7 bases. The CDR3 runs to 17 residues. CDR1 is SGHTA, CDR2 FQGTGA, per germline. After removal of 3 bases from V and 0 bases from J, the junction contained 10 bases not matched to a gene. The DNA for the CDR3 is TGTGCCAGCAGCTTTACCGGGACAGAGTATTCTAACTATGGCTACACCTTC. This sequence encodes CASSFTGTEYSNYGYTF.

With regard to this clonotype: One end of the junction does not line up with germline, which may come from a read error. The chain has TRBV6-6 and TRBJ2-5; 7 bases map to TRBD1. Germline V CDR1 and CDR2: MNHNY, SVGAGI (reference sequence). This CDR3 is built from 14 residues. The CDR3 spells CASSSQGIGETQYF. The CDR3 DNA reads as TGCGCCAGCAGTTCACAGGGGATCGGGGAGACCCAGTACTTC.

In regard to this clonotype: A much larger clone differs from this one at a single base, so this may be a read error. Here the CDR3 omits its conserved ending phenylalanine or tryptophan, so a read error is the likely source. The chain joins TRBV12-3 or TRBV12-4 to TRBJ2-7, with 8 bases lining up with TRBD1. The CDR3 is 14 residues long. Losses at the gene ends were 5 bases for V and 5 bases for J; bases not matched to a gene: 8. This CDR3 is CASSLDRVAHEQYL. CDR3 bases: TGTGCCAGCAGTCTGGACAGGGTAGCCCACGAGCAGTACCTC.

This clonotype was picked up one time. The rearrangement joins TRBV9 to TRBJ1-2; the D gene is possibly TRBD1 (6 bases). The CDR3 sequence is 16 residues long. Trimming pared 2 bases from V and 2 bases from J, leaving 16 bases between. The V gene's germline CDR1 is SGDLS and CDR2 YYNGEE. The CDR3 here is CASSVANGGANYGYTF. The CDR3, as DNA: TGTGCCAGCAGCGTCGCGAACGGGGGGGCGAACTATGGCTACACCTTC. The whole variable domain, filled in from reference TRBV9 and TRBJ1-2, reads DSGVTQTPKHLITATGQRVTLRCSPRSGDLSVYWYQQSLDQGLQFLIQYYNGEERAKGNILERFSAQQFPDLHSELNLSSLELGDSALYFCASSVANGGANYGYTFGSGTRLTVV.

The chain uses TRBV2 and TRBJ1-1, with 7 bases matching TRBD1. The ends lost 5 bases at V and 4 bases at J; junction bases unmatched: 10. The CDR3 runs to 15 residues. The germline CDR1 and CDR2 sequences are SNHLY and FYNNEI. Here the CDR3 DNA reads TGTGCCAGCAGTCCGGAACAGGGGTACGGCACTGAAGCTTTCTTT. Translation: CASSPEQGYGTEAFF. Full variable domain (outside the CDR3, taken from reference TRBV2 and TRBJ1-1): EPEVTQTPSHQVTQMGQEVILRCVPISNHLYFYWYRQILGQKVEFLVSFYNNEISEKSEIFDDQFSVERPDGSNFTLKIRSTKLEDSAMYFCASSPEQGYGTEAFFGQGTRLTVV.

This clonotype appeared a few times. Here the CDR3 DNA reads TGTGCCAGCAGCTCCAGGACAGGGAGCCAAGAGACCCAGTACTTC. It specifies CASSSRTGSQETQYF. This chain uses TRBV9 with TRBJ2-5; 8 bases fit TRBD1. The CDR3 covers 15 residues. The V segment lost 4 bases and the J segment 1 base; nucleotides outside the gene matches: 6. In germline, CDR1 is SGDLS, CDR2 YYNGEE.

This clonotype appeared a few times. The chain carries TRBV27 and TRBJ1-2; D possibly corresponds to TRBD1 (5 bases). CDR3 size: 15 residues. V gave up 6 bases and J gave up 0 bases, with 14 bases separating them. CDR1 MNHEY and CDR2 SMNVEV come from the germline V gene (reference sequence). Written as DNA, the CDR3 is TGTGCCAGCAGGGACCGGGGGTCCGCTAACTATGGCTACACCTTC. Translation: CASRDRGSANYGYTF.

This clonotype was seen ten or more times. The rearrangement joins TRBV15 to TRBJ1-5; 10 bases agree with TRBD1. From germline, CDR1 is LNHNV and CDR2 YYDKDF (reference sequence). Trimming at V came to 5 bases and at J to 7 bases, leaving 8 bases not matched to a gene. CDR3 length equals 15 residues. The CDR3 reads CATSPGQGIGQPQHF. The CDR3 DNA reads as TGTGCCACCAGCCCGGGACAGGGGATTGGACAGCCCCAGCATTTT.

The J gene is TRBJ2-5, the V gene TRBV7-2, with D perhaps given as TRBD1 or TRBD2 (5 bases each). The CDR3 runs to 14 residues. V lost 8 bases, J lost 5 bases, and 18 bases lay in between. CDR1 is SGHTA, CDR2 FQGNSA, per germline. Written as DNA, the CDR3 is TGTGCCAGCTCACCCCCCCCCGGGGCCGAGACCCAGTACTTC. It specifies CASSPPPGAETQYF.

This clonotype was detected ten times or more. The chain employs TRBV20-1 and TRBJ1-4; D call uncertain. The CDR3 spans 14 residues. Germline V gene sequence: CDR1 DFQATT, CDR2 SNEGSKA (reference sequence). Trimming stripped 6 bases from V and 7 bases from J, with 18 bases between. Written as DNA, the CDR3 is TGCAGTGCGAACGCCATGGGGTGGGGTGAAAAACTGTTTTTT. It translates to CSANAMGWGEKLFF.

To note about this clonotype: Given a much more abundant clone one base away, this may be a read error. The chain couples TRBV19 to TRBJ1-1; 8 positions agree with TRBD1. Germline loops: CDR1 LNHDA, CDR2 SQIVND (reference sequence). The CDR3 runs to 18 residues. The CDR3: CASSVDRGAPYMNAEAFF. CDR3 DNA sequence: TGTGCCAGTAGTGTCGACAGGGGCGCTCCGTACATGAACGCTGAAGCTTTCTTT.